These T cell receptor beta chains were read from a single sample in a study of T cell changes during pregnancy in multiple sclerosis. Clones were sequenced by immunoSEQ multiplex PCR, and TCRdb holds only the in-frame ones, with some missing. There are 70,000 to 95,000 clones in the sample; about 93% occur only once, and 0.47% lies in the top ten. The input for sequencing was CD4+ T cells from peripheral blood mononuclear cells, taken in the second trimester of pregnancy. The receptors shown here come from a female donor with multiple sclerosis, enrolled in a pregnancy study. Each CDR3 is given with its conserved first and last residue. Fields, in order: J gene, D gene, V gene, clone size, CDR3 DNA, CDR3 protein. The D gene is left open where the match is weak. Size is omitted from some rows. Given values are once, few, many or a class for expanded clones.

>TRBJ1-1|-|TRBV9|few
TGTGCCAGCAGCTCCGATGGGGGCCTTGAAGCTTTCTTT
CASSSDGGLEAFF
>TRBJ1-2|TRBD1|TRBV30|-
TGTGCCTGGAGGGACAGGGGATGGTTCTATGGCTACACCTTC
CAWRDRGWFYGYTF
>TRBJ1-2|-|TRBV4-1|-
TGCGCCAGCAGCCAAGTTTTACAGGCCAAGGGCTACACCTTC
CASSQVLQAKGYTF
>TRBJ2-5|TRBD2|TRBV4-3|-
TGCGCCAGCAGCCTGGGACTAGCGGGGGGGCCGGAGTACTTC
CASSLGLAGGPEYF
>TRBJ1-2|-|TRBV2|-
TGTGCCACCCCAGGGTATGGCTACACCTTC
CATPGYGYTF
>TRBJ2-5|TRBD1|TRBV4-3|-
TGCGCCAGCAGCCTCGGCCAGGGGGCCGGGGAGACCCAGTACTTC
CASSLGQGAGETQYF
>TRBJ2-3|-|TRBV25-1|-
TGTGCCAGCAGTGAGAGGAGTTTGGATACGCAGTATTTT
CASSERSLDTQYF
>TRBJ2-3|-|TRBV9|-
TGTGCCAGCAGCCTACGGGGGGCCCGCCCAGATACGCAGTATTTT
CASSLRGARPDTQYF
>TRBJ2-5|TRBD1|TRBV5-5|-
TGTGCCAGCAGCTTGGAGGGGGACAGGGATTGGGAGACCCAGTACTTC
CASSLEGDRDWETQYF
>TRBJ1-2|-|TRBV6-5|-
TGTGCCAGCAGTTACAGTGAGGGTAGTTCAGGCTACACCTTC
CASSYSEGSSGYTF
>TRBJ1-2|TRBD1|TRBV15|-
TGTGCCACCAGCAGGGGACAGGGAACAATATATGGCTACACCTTC
CATSRGQGTIYGYTF
>TRBJ1-6|-|TRBV5-4|-
TGTGCCAGCAGCCTGGACATGAACTATAATTCACCCCTCCACTTT
CASSLDMNYNSPLHF
>TRBJ1-1|-|TRBV7-9|few
TGTGCCAGCAGCTTAGTCATGAACACTGAAGCTTTCTTT
CASSLVMNTEAFF
>TRBJ1-1|-|TRBV6-5|-
TGTGCCAGCAGTTCCGGGGGGAACACTGAAGCTTTCTTT
CASSSGGNTEAFF
>TRBJ1-4|TRBD1|TRBV9|-
TGTGCCAGCAGCGTAGCGGGCAGGGGGCTTGAAAAACTGTTTTTT
CASSVAGRGLEKLFF
>TRBJ2-1|TRBD2|TRBV6-1|-
TGTGCCAGCAGTGAAGCGCATGGACTAGCGGGGGGGGATGAGCAGTTCTTC
CASSEAHGLAGGDEQFF
>TRBJ1-5|-|TRBV5-1|-
TGCGCCAGCAGCTTGGGAGACAGCCTCAATCAGCCCCAGCATTTT
CASSLGDSLNQPQHF
>TRBJ2-7|TRBD2|TRBV2|-
TGTGCCAGCAGCGGAGCCAGACTAGCGGAATCCCACTCAAACTTC
CASSGARLAESHSNF
>TRBJ2-7|TRBD2|TRBV5-1|-
TGCGCCAGCAGCTTCCGGACCCGGCTAGCGGGTATGGGGACTGGCTCCTACGAGCAGTACTTC
CASSFRTRLAGMGTGSYEQYF
>TRBJ1-4|-|TRBV7-4|-
TGTGCCAGCAGCCCAGGGGTCATCAATGAAAAACTGTTTTTT
CASSPGVINEKLFF
>TRBJ2-5|-|TRBV18|-
TGTGCCAGCTCACCACCTTCCTCCCAAGAGACCCAGTACTTC
CASSPPSSQETQYF
>TRBJ2-2|TRBD1|TRBV7-2|-
TGTGCCAGCAGCTTAGGCTCCGGGACAGTTAGGGCCGGGGAGCTGTTTTTT
CASSLGSGTVRAGELFF
>TRBJ2-7|TRBD2|TRBV27|once
TGTGCCAGCAGTCGGACTAGCGGGATGGATGAGCAGTACTTC
CASSRTSGMDEQYF
>TRBJ2-2|TRBD2|TRBV11-2|-
TGTGCCAGCAGCCTTCGACTAGCGGGGAGCGGGGAGCTGTTTTTT
CASSLRLAGSGELFF
>TRBJ1-4|-|TRBV29-1|-
TGCAGCGTCGAGGAGCCTGTTAATGAAAAACTGTTTTTT
CSVEEPVNEKLFF
>TRBJ1-2|-|TRBV19|-
TGTGCCAGTAGTACGGACATATCGTCTAACTATGGCTACACCTTC
CASSTDISSNYGYTF
>TRBJ2-1|-|TRBV10-3|-
TGTGCCATCAGTGAGTCGCTAGCCTACAATGAGCAGTTCTTC
CAISESLAYNEQFF
>TRBJ2-5|TRBD2|TRBV30|-
TGTGCCTGGAAGACTAGCGGGTTCCAAGAGACCCAGTACTTC
CAWKTSGFQETQYF
>TRBJ1-2|-|TRBV5-1|-
TGCGCCAGCAGGTCCGGGAGTAAAGATGGCTACACCTTC
CASRSGSKDGYTF
>TRBJ1-5|-|TRBV30|-
TGTGCCTGGACCACGGGGGGCCCATCATTCTATCAGCCCCAGCATTTT
CAWTTGGPSFYQPQHF
>TRBJ2-7|TRBD1|TRBV28|-
TGTGCCAGCAGTTTATCGGACAGGGTAGGAGAAGCAAGGTACGAGCAGTACTTC
CASSLSDRVGEARYEQYF
>TRBJ1-2|-|TRBV7-8|few
TGTGCCAGCAGCTCCCAGGGTTCCAACTATGGCTACACCTTC
CASSSQGSNYGYTF
>TRBJ2-7|TRBD1|TRBV18|-
TGTGCCAGCTCACCTAACCGGGACAGCTACGAGCAGTACTTC
CASSPNRDSYEQYF
>TRBJ1-1|TRBD1|TRBV5-1|once
TGCGCCAGCAGCGTGCCCGGTACAGGGGGCGCTGAAGCTTTCTTT
CASSVPGTGGAEAFF
>TRBJ2-7|-|TRBV5-4|-
TGTGCCAGCAGTTCTCCTCCTGGCGGCCTCTCCTACGAGCAGTACTTC
CASSSPPGGLSYEQYF
>TRBJ1-2|-|TRBV4-1|few
TGCGCCAGCAGCCAAGAGATGGCCAAGAACTATGGCTACACCTTC
CASSQEMAKNYGYTF
>TRBJ1-2|-|TRBV5-1|-
TGCGCCAGCAGCTTGTCTCCAGGCGGCTACACCTTC
CASSLSPGGYTF
>TRBJ1-6|TRBD1|TRBV28|once
TGTGCCAGCAGTCCGCGGGACAGTGACAATTCACCCCTCCACTTT
CASSPRDSDNSPLHF
>TRBJ1-1|-|TRBV9|-
TGTGCCAGCAGCGTAGGTGGGCTCCGGAACACTGAAGCTTTCTTT
CASSVGGLRNTEAFF
>TRBJ2-7|TRBD1|TRBV7-2|-
TGTGCCAGCAGCTTAGGTAGGGGGCGCTACGAGCAGTACTTC
CASSLGRGRYEQYF
>TRBJ2-2|-|TRBV4-3|-
TGCGCCAGCAGCACCCCGACAGGGAACACCGGGGAGCTGTTTTTT
CASSTPTGNTGELFF
>TRBJ1-6|TRBD1|TRBV30|-
TGTGCCTGGAAAGATTCCGGGACAGGAACGGAGAATTCACCCCTCCACTTT
CAWKDSGTGTENSPLHF
>TRBJ2-5|TRBD2|TRBV29-1|-
TGCAGCGTTGGGGGACCGGGGAGGGGCGAGACCCAGTACTTC
CSVGGPGRGETQYF
>TRBJ1-4|-|TRBV2|-
TGTGCCAGCGGCTCTAGGGGGGAAAAACTGTTTTTT
CASGSRGEKLFF
>TRBJ2-5|-|TRBV7-8|-
TGTGCCAGCAGCCACCGGGGGCTTAACAGCGGGATTTTAGAGACCCAGTACTTC
CASSHRGLNSGILETQYF
>TRBJ2-7|TRBD1|TRBV29-1|-
TGCAGCGTAGTAGGGACAGGGGGCAACGAGCAGTACTTC
CSVVGTGGNEQYF
>TRBJ1-2|TRBD1|TRBV5-1|-
TGCGCCAGCAGCTTGGAGACAGGGGGCAACTATGGCTACACCTTC
CASSLETGGNYGYTF
>TRBJ1-2|-|TRBV28|-
TGTGCCAGCAGTTCCGGGGTCGAGAACTATGGCTACACCTTC
CASSSGVENYGYTF
>TRBJ2-3|TRBD1|TRBV30|-
TGTGCCTGGAGTTTAGGCCTGTCCGGGACAGGGGATGGTACGCAGTATTTT
CAWSLGLSGTGDGTQYF
>TRBJ2-1|-|TRBV5-5|-
TGTGCCAGCAGTCTCTACGGGCCCCCAGGGCCCCACAATGAGCAGTTCTTC
CASSLYGPPGPHNEQFF
>TRBJ2-7|-|TRBV28|-
TGTGCCAGCCTGGTTGGGAGGCCTCCTACGTACGAGCAGTACTTC
CASLVGRPPTYEQYF
>TRBJ2-6|-|TRBV7-4|-
TGTGCCAGCAGCTTAGGTTCGCCGGGAACAGGGGGGGTGGGGGCCAACGTCCTGACTTTC
CASSLGSPGTGGVGANVLTF
>TRBJ2-7|-|TRBV18|-
TGTGCCAGCTCAAGCACCGGGACATCCTTCGAGCAGTACTTC
CASSSTGTSFEQYF
>TRBJ1-6|-|TRBV5-1|-
TGCGCCAGCAGCTTCCCCGGGAACTCACCCCTCCACTTT
CASSFPGNSPLHF
>TRBJ2-7|TRBD1|TRBV18|-
TGTGCCAGCTACCGGGACAGCTCCTACGAGCAGTACTTC
CASYRDSSYEQYF